What follows are 23 T cell receptor beta chains derived from one specimen sequenced in a study of T cell changes during pregnancy in multiple sclerosis. Sequencing used immunoSEQ multiplex PCR; TCRdb keeps in-frame clones, though not all of them. Among around 46,000 clones, approximately 90% were seen once, and the ten largest hold roughly 8.5%. Material: CD8+ T cells from peripheral blood mononuclear cells, obtained in the second trimester of pregnancy. Receptor source: a female donor with multiple sclerosis, enrolled in a pregnancy study.

This rearrangement joins TRBV27 to TRBJ1-2, with D possibly being TRBD1 (5 bases). Germline V gene lookup returns CDR1 MNHEY and CDR2 SMNVEV (reference sequence). Trimming took off 2 bases at V and 2 bases at J, with 6 bases between the two ends. The CDR3 is 13 amino acids. CDR3 residues: CASSLQGNYGYTF. DNA of the CDR3: TGTGCCAGCAGTTTACAGGGAAACTATGGCTACACCTTC.

The rearrangement uses TRBV19 and TRBJ2-1, with D unclear. Trimming took off 4 bases at V and 5 bases at J, with 12 bases between the two ends. The CDR3 has 14 amino acids. Looked up from germline, CDR1 is LNHDA and CDR2 is SQIVND (reference sequence). In DNA form, the CDR3 reads TGTGCCAGTAGTAGTGGGCAGAACCACAATGAGCAGTTCTTC. This translates into CASSSGQNHNEQFF.

On this clone: This sample also contains other DNA sequences that code for the same CDR3. The rearrangement links TRBV5-6 to TRBJ1-5; possible D gene TRBD1, 5 bases. In germline, CDR1 is SGHDT, CDR2 YYEEEE. Trimming shortened V by 4 bases and J by 2 bases, and 13 bases separated the two germline ends. The CDR3 contains 15 residues. CDR3 amino acids: CASSLAAGGNQPQHF. CDR3 DNA sequence: TGTGCCAGCAGCCTGGCTGCGGGGGGCAATCAGCCCCAGCATTTT.

V gene TRBV11-2 combines with J gene TRBJ1-2, with no clear D. Germline values: CDR1 SGHAT, CDR2 FQNNGV. V was shortened by 5 bases and J by 4 bases, with 11 bases between the two germline ends. The CDR3 runs 13 residues. The CDR3 region has the DNA TGTGCCAGCAGCCTAGGACGGAGCTATGGCTACACCTTC. Its protein product is CASSLGRSYGYTF.

The sample holds a few counts of this clone. The chain is built from TRBV7-7 and TRBJ2-2; tentatively, D is TRBD1 (5 bases). The CDR3 is 14 amino acids. The V end lost 5 bases, the J end lost 5 bases, and 12 bases lay between the germline ends. The germline gives CDR1 SSHAT, CDR2 FNYEAQ (reference sequence). In DNA, the CDR3 is TGTGCCAGCAGCATGACAGTCCTGACCGGGGAGCTGTTTTTT. This encodes CASSMTVLTGELFF.

DNA of the CDR3: TGCGCCAGCAGTGAGGGTATCCAACCCTCGGGAGAGACCCAGTACTTC. This translates into CASSEGIQPSGETQYF. J is TRBJ2-5 and V is TRBV10-2; D is ambiguous. Trimming took 2 bases from V and 4 from J, leaving 17 bases between them. The CDR3 sequence is 16 residues long. CDR1 is WSHSY, CDR2 SAAADI, per germline.

The chain couples TRBV27 to TRBJ2-3, with TRBD2 as a possible D gene (6 bases). The CDR3 runs to 14 residues. Germline CDR1 is MNHEY and CDR2 is SMNVEV (reference sequence). V was trimmed by 5 bases and J by 10 bases, leaving 19 bases between them. The CDR3 DNA sequence: TGTGCCAGCAGTCCTCGGGACTCTTTTCCTGCGCAGTATTTT. The encoded protein is CASSPRDSFPAQYF.

This clone has a count of ten or more. V gene TRBV9 combines with J gene TRBJ2-2; D remains unclear. V shed 3 bases and J shed 4 bases, with 4 bases lying between them. Germline CDR1 is SGDLS and CDR2 is YYNGEE. The CDR3 extends over 12 amino acids. The CDR3 DNA is TGTGCCAGCAGCGCCGTCACCGGGGAGCTGTTTTTT. Translation gives CASSAVTGELFF. The full variable domain, its missing parts supplied by reference TRBV9 and TRBJ2-2, is DSGVTQTPKHLITATGQRVTLRCSPRSGDLSVYWYQQSLDQGLQFLIQYYNGEERAKGNILERFSAQQFPDLHSELNLSSLELGDSALYFCASSAVTGELFFGEGSRLTVL.

This clone was seen more than once but under ten times. The chain joins TRBV7-8 to TRBJ2-2, with 7 nucleotides matching TRBD2. J lost 6 bases, V lost 1 base, and 20 bases had no gene match. Germline-derived CDR1 and CDR2 are SGHVS and FQNEAQ. CDR3 length: 20 amino acids. CDR3 residues: CASSLDNSLAGPSSAGELFF. CDR3 nucleotide sequence: TGTGCCAGCAGCTTAGATAACTCCTTAGCGGGCCCCTCAAGTGCCGGGGAGCTGTTTTTT.

The chain uses TRBV2 and TRBJ2-5; TRBD2 matches 9 bases. Germline loops: CDR1 SNHLY, CDR2 FYNNEI. The CDR3 sequence is 15 residues long. The junction had 9 bases not matched to a gene; V was cut back by 6 bases and J by 4 bases. The chain's CDR3 is CASRRGGSYLETQYF. The CDR3 coding sequence is TGTGCCAGCAGGCGGGGGGGAAGTTATTTAGAGACCCAGTACTTC.

The CDR3: CASSLSQGETGELFF. The DNA for the CDR3 is TGTGCCAGCAGCTTAAGTCAGGGCGAGACCGGGGAGCTGTTTTTT. The chain links TRBV7-8 to TRBJ2-2; maybe TRBD1 (5 bases). V was shortened by 2 bases and J by 5 bases, with 12 bases between the two germline ends. This CDR3 has 15 amino acids. Germline lookup yields CDR1 SGHVS and CDR2 FQNEAQ.

This clone was counted only a few times. CDR3 DNA sequence: TGTGCCATCAGTGAGGGAGCCGTTATGGAGACCCAGTACTTC. Its protein product is CAISEGAVMETQYF. V and J are TRBV10-3 and TRBJ2-5; D gene uncertain. The V end lost 2 bases, the J end lost 5 bases, and 12 bases lay between the germline ends. The CDR3 is made up of 14 amino acids. From germline, CDR1 is ENHRY and CDR2 SYGVKD.

J is TRBJ2-3 and V is TRBV6-6; D may be TRBD1 (6 bases). This CDR3 has 14 amino acids. Trimming took off 4 bases at V and 0 bases at J, with 8 bases between the two ends. The germline V gene encodes CDR1 MNHNY and CDR2 SVGAGI (reference sequence). The CDR3 sequence is CASSSQGSTDTQYF. The DNA of the CDR3 is TGTGCCAGCAGTTCACAGGGAAGCACAGATACGCAGTATTTT.

The chain employs TRBV18 and TRBJ2-7; D not resolved. This CDR3 spans 12 amino acids. The ends were cut back, 3 bases at V and 3 bases at J, with 6 bases in the middle. CDR1 and CDR2 (germline): KGHSH, LQKENI. The CDR3 region has the DNA TGTGCCAGCTCACCTAACAGCTACGAGCAGTACTTC. This translates into CASSPNSYEQYF.

The V call is TRBV13, the J call TRBJ2-1; 11 bases line up with TRBD2. The CDR3 extends over 17 amino acids. Looked up from germline, CDR1 is PRHDT and CDR2 is FYEKMQ (reference sequence). V lost 8 bases and J lost 8; bases outside the gene matches: 17. The CDR3 DNA sequence: TGTGCCAGCGGCGACACGGGCTTAGCGGGGGGGCCCGATGAGCAGTTCTTC. Encoded protein: CASGDTGLAGGPDEQFF.

The chain is built from TRBV29-1 and TRBJ2-2; the match to TRBD1 covers 9 bases. V dropped 6 bases and J dropped 5; count of bases not matched to a gene: 10. The CDR3 has 15 amino acids. The germline V gene has CDR1 SQVTM and CDR2 ANQGSEA. As DNA, the CDR3 is TGCAGCGTGGGCCCACAGGGGGCAGTAACCGGGGAGCTGTTTTTT. It specifies CSVGPQGAVTGELFF.

The chain uses TRBV19 and TRBJ2-2; D may be TRBD2 (5 bases). The CDR3 totals 17 residues. The V gene's germline CDR1 is LNHDA and CDR2 SQIVND (reference sequence). Trimming removed 8 bases at V and 2 bases at J, with 21 bases between. The CDR3 nucleotides read TGTGCCAGTTCACTACCAGAAGAGGGAATAAACACCGGGGAGCTGTTTTTT. Its translation: CASSLPEEGINTGELFF. The full variable domain, its missing parts supplied by reference TRBV19 and TRBJ2-2, is DGGITQSPKYLFRKEGQNVTLSCEQNLNHDAMYWYRQDPGQGLRLIYYSQIVNDFQKGDIAEGYSVSREKKESFPLTVTSAQKNPTAFYLCASSLPEEGINTGELFFGEGSRLTVL.

The rearrangement joins TRBV10-2 to TRBJ1-2, with D perhaps matching TRBD1 (5 bases). The V and J ends lost 6 bases and 2 bases respectively, with 25 bases between them. This CDR3 has 18 residues. CDR1 is WSHSY and CDR2 is SAAADI in the germline V gene. The CDR3 DNA sequence: TGCGCCAGCAGCCCAAGGGACGACCGGCCCGGGGGGAACTATGGCTACACCTTC. It specifies CASSPRDDRPGGNYGYTF.

This chain links TRBV19 with TRBJ2-1; the D gene is possibly TRBD2 (5 bases). The CDR3 consists of 16 residues. CDR1 and CDR2 (germline): LNHDA, SQIVND (reference sequence). The V end lost 2 bases, the J end lost 5 bases, and 16 bases lay between the germline ends. The CDR3 DNA is TGTGCCAGTAGTATAACCTCCCGGGATTTCCACAATGAGCAGTTCTTC. This sequence encodes CASSITSRDFHNEQFF. The full variable domain, completed using reference TRBV19 and TRBJ2-1, is DGGITQSPKYLFRKEGQNVTLSCEQNLNHDAMYWYRQDPGQGLRLIYYSQIVNDFQKGDIAEGYSVSREKKESFPLTVTSAQKNPTAFYLCASSITSRDFHNEQFFGPGTRLTVL.

V and J are TRBV29-1 and TRBJ1-1, with a possible D match to TRBD1 (5 bases). With 8 bases removed from V and 4 bases from J, the gap between germline ends came to 17 bases. This CDR3 spans 13 amino acids. The germline V gene has CDR1 SQVTM and CDR2 ANQGSEA. The CDR3 bases are TGCAGCACAGATGACAGTGTCGGCACTGAAGCTTTCTTT. It encodes CSTDDSVGTEAFF.

This sequence joins TRBV5-4 and TRBJ2-7, with TRBD1 matching 7 bases. CDR1 is SGHNT, CDR2 YYREEE, per germline (reference sequence). CDR3 length: 12 amino acids. J gave up 6 bases and V 5 bases, and 5 bases lay outside the gene matches. CDR3 nucleotide sequence: TGTGCCAGCAGTTTAGACAGGGTCGAGCAGTACTTC. As protein: CASSLDRVEQYF.

The chain joins TRBV9 to TRBJ2-3; a weak D match, TRBD2 (5 bases). Trimming left V 3 bases short and J 6 bases short, with 14 bases between. Germline loops: CDR1 SGDLS, CDR2 YYNGEE. This CDR3 is 14 amino acids long. This CDR3 is CASSGTTTSDTQYF. The CDR3 region has the DNA TGTGCCAGCAGCGGCACCACTACTAGTGATACGCAGTATTTT.

The rearrangement uses TRBV27 and TRBJ2-3; 10 positions agree with TRBD2. J gave up 2 bases and V 6 bases, and 8 bases lay outside the gene matches. Germline V gene data show CDR1 as MNHEY and CDR2 as SMNVEV (reference sequence). CDR3 length: 16 amino acids. CDR3 in amino acids: CASSPWTSGITDTQYF. CDR3 nucleotide sequence: TGTGCCAGCAGCCCGTGGACTAGCGGCATCACAGATACGCAGTATTTT.